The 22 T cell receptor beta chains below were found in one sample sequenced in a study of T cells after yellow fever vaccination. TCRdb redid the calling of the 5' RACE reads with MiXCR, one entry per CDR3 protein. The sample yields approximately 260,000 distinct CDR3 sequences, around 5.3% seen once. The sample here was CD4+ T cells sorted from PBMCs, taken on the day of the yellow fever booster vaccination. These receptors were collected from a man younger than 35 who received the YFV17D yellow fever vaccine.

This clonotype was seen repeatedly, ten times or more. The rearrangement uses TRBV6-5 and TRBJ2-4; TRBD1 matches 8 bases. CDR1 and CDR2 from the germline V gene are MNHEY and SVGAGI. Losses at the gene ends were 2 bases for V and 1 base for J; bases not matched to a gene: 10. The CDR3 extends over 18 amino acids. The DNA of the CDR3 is TGTGCCAGCAGTTACGGACACGGACAGGGAAGGGCCAAAAACATTCAGTACTTC. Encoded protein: CASSYGHGQGRAKNIQYF.

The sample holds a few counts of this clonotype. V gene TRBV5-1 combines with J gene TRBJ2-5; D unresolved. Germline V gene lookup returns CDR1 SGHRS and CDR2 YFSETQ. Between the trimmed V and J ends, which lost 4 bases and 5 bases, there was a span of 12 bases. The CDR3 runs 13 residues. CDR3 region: CASSPSWMETQYF. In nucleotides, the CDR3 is TGCGCCAGCAGCCCGTCTTGGATGGAGACCCAGTACTTC.

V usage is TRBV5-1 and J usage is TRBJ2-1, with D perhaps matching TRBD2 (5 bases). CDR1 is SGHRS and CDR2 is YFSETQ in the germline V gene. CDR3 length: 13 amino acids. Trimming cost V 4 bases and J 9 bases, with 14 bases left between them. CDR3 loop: CASSLSDLAEQFF. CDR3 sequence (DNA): TGCGCCAGCAGCCTTAGCGATCTGGCTGAGCAGTTCTTC.

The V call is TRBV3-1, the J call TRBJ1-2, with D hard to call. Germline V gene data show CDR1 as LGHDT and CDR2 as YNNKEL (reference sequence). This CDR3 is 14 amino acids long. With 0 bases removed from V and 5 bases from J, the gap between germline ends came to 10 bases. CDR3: CASSQEERIYGYTF. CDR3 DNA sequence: TGTGCCAGCAGCCAAGAGGAACGGATTTATGGCTACACCTTC.

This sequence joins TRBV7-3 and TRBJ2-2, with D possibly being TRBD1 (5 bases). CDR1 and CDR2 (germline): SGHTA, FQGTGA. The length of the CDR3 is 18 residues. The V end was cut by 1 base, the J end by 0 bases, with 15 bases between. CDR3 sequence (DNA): TGTGCCAGCAGCTTAAGGGGCCTTGGATCGCCGAACACCGGGGAGCTGTTTTTT. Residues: CASSLRGLGSPNTGELFF.

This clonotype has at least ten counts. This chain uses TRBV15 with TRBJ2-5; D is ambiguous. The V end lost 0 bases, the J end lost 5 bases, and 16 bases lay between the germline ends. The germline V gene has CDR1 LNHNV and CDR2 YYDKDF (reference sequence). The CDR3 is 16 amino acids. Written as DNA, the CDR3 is TGTGCCACCAGCAGAGATCGCCTTTCCCTGGGGGAGACCCAGTACTTC. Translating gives CATSRDRLSLGETQYF.

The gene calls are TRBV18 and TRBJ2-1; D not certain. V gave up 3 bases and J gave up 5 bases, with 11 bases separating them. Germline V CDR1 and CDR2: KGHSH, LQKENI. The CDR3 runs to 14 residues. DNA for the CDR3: TGTGCCAGCTCACCCGTCCATATGGACAATGAGCAGTTCTTC. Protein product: CASSPVHMDNEQFF.

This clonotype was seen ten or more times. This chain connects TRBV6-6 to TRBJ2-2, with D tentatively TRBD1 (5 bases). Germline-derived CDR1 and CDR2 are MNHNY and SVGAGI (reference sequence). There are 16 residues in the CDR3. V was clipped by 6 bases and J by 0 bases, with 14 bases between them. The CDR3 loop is CASSHWTPPNTGELFF. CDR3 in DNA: TGTGCCAGCAGCCATTGGACACCCCCGAACACCGGGGAGCTGTTTTTT.

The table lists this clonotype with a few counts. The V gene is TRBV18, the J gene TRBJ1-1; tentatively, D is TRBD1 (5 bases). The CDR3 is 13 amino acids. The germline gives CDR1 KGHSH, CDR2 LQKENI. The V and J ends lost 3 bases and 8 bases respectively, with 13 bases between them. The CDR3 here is CASSPLNEGEAFF. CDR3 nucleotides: TGTGCCAGCTCACCCTTAAATGAGGGGGAAGCTTTCTTT.

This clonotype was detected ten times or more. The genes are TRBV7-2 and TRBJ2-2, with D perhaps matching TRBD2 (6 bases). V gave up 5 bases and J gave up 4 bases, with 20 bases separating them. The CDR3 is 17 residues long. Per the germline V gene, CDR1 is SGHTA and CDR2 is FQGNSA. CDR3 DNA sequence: TGTGCCAGCAGCCGTTCGTCGGACTACGGGGGCACCGGGGAGCTGTTTTTT. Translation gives CASSRSSDYGGTGELFF.

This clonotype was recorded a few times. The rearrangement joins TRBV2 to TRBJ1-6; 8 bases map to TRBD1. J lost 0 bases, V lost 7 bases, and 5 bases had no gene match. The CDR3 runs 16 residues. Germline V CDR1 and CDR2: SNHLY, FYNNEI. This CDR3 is CASTRQGSSYNSPLHF. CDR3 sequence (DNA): TGTGCCAGCACCCGACAGGGGAGCTCCTATAATTCACCCCTCCACTTT.

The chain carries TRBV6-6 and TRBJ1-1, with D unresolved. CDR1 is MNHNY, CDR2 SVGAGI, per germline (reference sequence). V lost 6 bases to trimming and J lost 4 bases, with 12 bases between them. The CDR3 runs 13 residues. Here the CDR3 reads CASSRREGTEAFF. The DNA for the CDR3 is TGTGCCAGCAGCCGACGGGAGGGCACTGAAGCTTTCTTT.

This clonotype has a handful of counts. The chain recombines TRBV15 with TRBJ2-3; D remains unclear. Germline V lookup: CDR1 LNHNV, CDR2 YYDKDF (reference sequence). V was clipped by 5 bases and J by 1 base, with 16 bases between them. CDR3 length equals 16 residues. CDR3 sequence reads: CATSWQTGSRTDTQYF. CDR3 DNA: TGTGCCACCAGCTGGCAGACGGGCAGTCGCACAGATACGCAGTATTTT. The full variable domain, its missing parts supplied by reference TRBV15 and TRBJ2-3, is DAMVIQNPRYQVTQFGKPVTLSCSQTLNHNVMYWYQQKSSQAPKLLFHYYDKDFNNEADTPDNFQSRRPNTSFCFLDIRSPGLGDTAMYLCATSWQTGSRTDTQYFGPGTRLTVL.

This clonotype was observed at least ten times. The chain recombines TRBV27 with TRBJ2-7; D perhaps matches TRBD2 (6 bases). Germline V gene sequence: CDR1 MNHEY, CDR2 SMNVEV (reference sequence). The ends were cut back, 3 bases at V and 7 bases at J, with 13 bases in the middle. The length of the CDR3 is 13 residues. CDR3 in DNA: TGTGCCAGCAGTTTTCATGGGGGGATAGAGCAGTACTTC. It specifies CASSFHGGIEQYF.

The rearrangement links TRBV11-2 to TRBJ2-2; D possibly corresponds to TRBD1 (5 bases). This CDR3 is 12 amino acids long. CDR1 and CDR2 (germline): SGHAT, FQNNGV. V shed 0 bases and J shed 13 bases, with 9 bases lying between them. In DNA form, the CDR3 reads TGTGCCAGCAGCTTAGACAGGGTTGGGCTGTTTTTT. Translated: CASSLDRVGLFF.

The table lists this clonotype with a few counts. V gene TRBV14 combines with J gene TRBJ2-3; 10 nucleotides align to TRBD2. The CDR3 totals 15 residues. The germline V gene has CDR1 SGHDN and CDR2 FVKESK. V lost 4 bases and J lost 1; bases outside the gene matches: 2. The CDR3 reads CASSRGLAGTDTQYF. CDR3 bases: TGTGCCAGCAGCCGCGGACTAGCGGGCACAGATACGCAGTATTTT.

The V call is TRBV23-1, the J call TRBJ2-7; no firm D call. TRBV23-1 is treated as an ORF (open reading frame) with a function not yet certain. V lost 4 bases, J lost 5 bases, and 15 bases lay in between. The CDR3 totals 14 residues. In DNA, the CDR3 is TGCGCCAGCAGTCGCAAGGGTTGGGCTCACGAGCAGTACTTC. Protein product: CASSRKGWAHEQYF.

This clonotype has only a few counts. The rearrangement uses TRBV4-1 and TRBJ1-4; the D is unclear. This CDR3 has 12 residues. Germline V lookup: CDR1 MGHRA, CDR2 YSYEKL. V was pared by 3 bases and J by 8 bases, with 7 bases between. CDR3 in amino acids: CASSHLQEKLFF. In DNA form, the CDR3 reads TGCGCCAGCAGCCACCTCCAGGAAAAACTGTTTTTT.

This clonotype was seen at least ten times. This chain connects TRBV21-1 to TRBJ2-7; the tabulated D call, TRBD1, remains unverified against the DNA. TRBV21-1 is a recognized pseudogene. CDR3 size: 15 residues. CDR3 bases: TGTGCCAGCAGCAACCTTTCTGACAGACTCTACGAGCAGTACTTC. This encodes CASSNLSDRLYEQYF.

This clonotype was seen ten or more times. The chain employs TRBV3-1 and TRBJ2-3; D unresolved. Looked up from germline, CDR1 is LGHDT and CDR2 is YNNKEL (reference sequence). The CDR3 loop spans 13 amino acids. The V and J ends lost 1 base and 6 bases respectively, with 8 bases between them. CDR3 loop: CASSQVPSDTQYF. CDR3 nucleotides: TGTGCCAGCAGCCAAGTCCCCTCGGATACGCAGTATTTT.

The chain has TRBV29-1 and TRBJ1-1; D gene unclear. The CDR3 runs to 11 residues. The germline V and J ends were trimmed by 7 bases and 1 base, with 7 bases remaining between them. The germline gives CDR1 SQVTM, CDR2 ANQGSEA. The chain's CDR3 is CSGGANTEAFF. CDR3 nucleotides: TGCAGCGGTGGCGCGAACACTGAAGCTTTCTTT.

The DNA of the CDR3 is TGTGCCAGCAGTCAATACAGGGACTACGAGCAGTACGTC. It encodes CASSQYRDYEQYV. The chain employs TRBV6-5 and TRBJ2-7; D is perhaps TRBD1 (6 bases). This CDR3 contains 13 residues. Trimming cost V 5 bases and J 3 bases, with 11 bases left between them. Per the germline V gene, CDR1 is MNHEY and CDR2 is SVGAGI.